These T cell receptor beta chains were read from a single sample in a study of tumor and adjacent non-tumor tissue in lung cancer. TCRdb reanalysed the multiplex PCR reads using MiXCR and keeps one entry per CDR3 protein. In the table there are some 100,000 distinct CDR3 sequences, approximately 65% of which are singletons. The source material was distant non-tumor lung tissue. All receptors derive from a man between 25 and 39 years old with non-small cell lung cancer. Both conserved end residues are part of each CDR3. A D gene is named only where the DNA matches it firmly. Size values are once, few and many counts, or a class for expanded clones, and some rows have none.

TRBJ1-5 | - | TRBV4-1 | few | CASCQEPGSNQPQHF | TGCGCCAGCTGCCAAGAACCAGGAAGCAATCAGCCCCAGCATTTC
TRBJ2-5 | TRBD1 | TRBV7-9 | - | CASSDAGQGGETQYF | TGTGCCAGCTCCGACGCGGGACAGGGAGGGGAGACCCAGTACTTC
TRBJ1-2 | - | TRBV29-1 | many | CSVESVTNYGYTF | TGCAGCGTTGAGTCGGTGACTAACTATGGCTACACCTTC
TRBJ2-7 | TRBD2 | TRBV20-1 | many | CSVPGTSGVEQYF | TGCAGTGTCCCGGGGACTAGCGGGGTGGAGCAGTACTTC
TRBJ2-7 | TRBD2 | TRBV20-1 | - | CSARESGAFYEQYF | TGCAGTGCTAGAGAGAGCGGGGCCTTCTACGAGCAGTACTTC
TRBJ1-2 | - | TRBV29-1 | - | CSVNVAGAILGGYAF | TGCAGCGTTAATGTGGCTGGGGCGATCCTGGGAGGCTACGCCTTC
TRBJ1-4 | - | TRBV4-1 | few | CASSPLRETEKELFF | TGCGCCAGCAGCCCGCTCAGGGAGACGGAGAAAGAACTGTTTTTT
TRBJ1-6 | - | TRBV25-1 | - | CASGLNSPLHF | TGTGCCAGCGGATTGAATTCACCCCTCCACTTT
TRBJ2-7 | - | TRBV4-1 | many | CASSPRPDSSYEQYF | TGCGCCAGCAGCCCACGGCCGGACAGCTCCTACGAGCAGTACTTC
TRBJ2-7 | TRBD2 | TRBV5-1 | - | CASSFYTSGSDQEQYF | TGCGCCAGCAGCTTCTATACTAGCGGGAGTGATCAGGAGCAGTACTTC
TRBJ1-2 | TRBD1 | TRBV6-1 | many | CASSEPGQASYTF | TGTGCCAGCAGTGAACCGGGACAGGCGAGCTACACCTTC
TRBJ2-7 | TRBD1 | TRBV11-2 | few | CASRTPGQRAAEQYF | TGTGCCAGTAGGACACCGGGACAGAGGGCTGCCGAGCAGTACTTC
TRBJ2-2 | TRBD1 | TRBV20-1 | medium-sized | CSALRQGTGELFF | TGCAGTGCACTTAGACAGGGGACCGGGGAGCTGTTTTTT
TRBJ2-7 | - | TRBV11-2 | once | CVSSLARYEQYF | TGTGTCAGCAGCTTGGCTAGATACGAGCAGTACTTC
TRBJ2-1 | - | TRBV2 | - | CASIPTRAGASEQFF | TGTGCCAGCATCCCCACGAGGGCAGGGGCTAGTGAGCAGTTCTTC
TRBJ2-1 | - | TRBV9 | - | CASSTTGSQFF | TGTGCCAGCAGCACAACAGGGTCGCAGTTCTTC
TRBJ1-5 | - | TRBV10-3 | - | CAINEGTGNQPQHF | TGTGCCATCAACGAGGGGACGGGGAATCAGCCCCAGCATTTT
TRBJ2-5 | - | TRBV20-1 | - | CSVPTSGKETQYF | TGCAGTGTTCCGACCTCAGGGAAAGAGACCCAGTACTTC
TRBJ2-1 | TRBD2 | TRBV7-9 | - | CVSSPEVSSGGYEQFF | TGTGTCAGCAGCCCCGAGGTGTCCTCGGGGGGGTATGAGCAGTTCTTC
TRBJ1-2 | - | TRBV29-1 | few | CSVEGITGSYGYTF | TGCAGCGTTGAAGGAATCACAGGGAGCTATGGCTACACCTTC
TRBJ1-5 | - | TRBV4-1 | many | CASSQEGGAGSQPQHF | TGCGCCAGCAGCCAAGAAGGCGGCGCAGGGAGTCAGCCCCAGCATTTT
TRBJ1-5 | - | TRBV11-3 | - | CASSRGGGANQSQHF | TGTGCCAGCAGCCGGGGGGGGGGGGCCAATCAGTCCCAGCATTTT
TRBJ2-5 | TRBD1 | TRBV7-9 | - | CASSLRDRGQETQYF | TGTGCCAGCAGCCTTCGGGACAGAGGCCAAGAGACCCAGTACTTC
TRBJ2-7 | TRBD1 | TRBV11-2 | - | CASSPRSGQGISEQYF | TGTGCCAGCAGCCCGAGGTCGGGACAGGGGATTTCCGAGCAGTACTTC
TRBJ1-3 | - | TRBV6-2/TRBV6-3 | many | CASSLYRVRSGNTIYF | TGTGCCAGCAGCCTCTACAGGGTACGCTCTGGAAACACCATATATTTT
TRBJ1-1 | - | TRBV20-1 | many | CSASSTETEAFF | TGCAGTGCTAGTTCGACGGAAACTGAAGCTTTCTTT
TRBJ1-6 | TRBD1 | TRBV20-1 | - | CNARRDRSSTLHF | TGCAATGCGCGACGGGACAGATCTTCAACCCTCCACTTT
TRBJ2-2 | TRBD1 | TRBV29-1 | medium-sized | CSVAPGQGHTGELFF | TGCAGCGTTGCCCCGGGACAGGGGCACACCGGGGAGCTGTTTTTT